Sequencing of this T cell receptor beta chain was carried out in a study of blood T cell repertoires in COVID-19. For the study at large: From the United States, Italy and Spain came samples of acute and convalescent COVID-19. Nucleic acid was either cDNA or gDNA, and it came from T cells, B-cell-depleted T cells, or PBMCs.

This CDR3 is built from 16 residues. Germline CDR1 reads MNHEY; CDR2 reads SVGAGI. V lost 0 bases and J lost 0; bases outside the gene matches: 0. In the source study's methods: Nucleated cell counts were estimated from reference gene primer amplification. Sequencing was performed with immunoSEQ multiplex PCR; in TCRdb, only in-frame clones are kept and a portion is missing. V, J and clone size are taken as reported in that table, and D and trimming were inferred from the DNA itself. The table has approximately 94,000 clones, 70% to 90% seen once. The sequenced sample consisted of peripheral blood. The sequence came from a woman aged 70-85 years with acute or convalescent COVID-19. The chain has TRBV6-5 and TRBJ2-1, with 9 nucleotides matching TRBD2. The CDR3 sequence is CASSYSSGSSYNEQFF. Here the CDR3 DNA reads TGTGCCAGCAGTTACTCTAGCGGGAGCTCCTACAATGAGCAGTTCTTC.